A selection of T cell receptor beta chains follows, all from one sample in a study of T cells after yellow fever vaccination. Using its own MiXCR run on the 5' RACE reads, TCRdb lists one record per CDR3 protein. The sample consists of 40,000 or so distinct CDR3 sequences, roughly 7% of them appearing once. The sequences come from CD8+ T cells not binding an NS4B(214-222) dextramer, sorted from PBMCs, collected 45 days after the yellow fever booster vaccination. Receptors originate from a man aged 25-40 years who received the YFV17D yellow fever vaccine. Both conserved end residues are trimmed from each CDR3.

V gene	J gene	CDR3 length	CDR3 protein
TRBV12-3/TRBV12-4	TRBJ1-2	15	ASSVRDRVSSNYGYT
TRBV25-1	TRBJ2-6	20	ASIGSSGRALASLAGANVLT
TRBV27	TRBJ2-1	9	ASSLPPEQF
TRBV4-1	TRBJ2-1	11	ASSQSLVNEQF
TRBV7-8	TRBJ2-7	12	ASSLKGVGYEQY
TRBV5-6	TRBJ2-3	13	ASSFRDPRTDTQY
TRBV6-1	TRBJ1-5	11	ASSGHVGQPQH
TRBV2	TRBJ1-2	11	ASSEDRGDGYT
TRBV27	TRBJ2-5	15	ASSSFGGTGPGETQY
TRBV11-2	TRBJ2-1	13	ASSRRVSAYNEQF
TRBV14	TRBJ2-2	12	ASSHSWVAGELF
TRBV12-3/TRBV12-4	TRBJ2-7	12	ASRSSIKSYEQY
TRBV7-8	TRBJ1-2	13	ASSPFRGAVPGYT
TRBV28	TRBJ2-2	14	ASSTSGILDTGELF
TRBV12-3/TRBV12-4	TRBJ2-2	14	ASCSRHPPNTGELF
TRBV20-1	TRBJ2-7	9	GIAGVYEQY
TRBV20-1	TRBJ1-5	11	SARDPSNQPQH
TRBV6-2/TRBV6-3	TRBJ2-7	18	ASSYEQRDSSSLSSYEQY
TRBV29-1	TRBJ2-1	14	SVELFLAGVRNEQF
TRBV7-6	TRBJ2-3	9	ASRLGDTQY
TRBV4-2	TRBJ2-2	10	ASTESSGELF
TRBV11-2	TRBJ1-3	15	ASSPNKWDLSGNTIY
TRBV5-1	TRBJ1-2	10	ASSLGPDGYT
TRBV6-5	TRBJ1-1	15	ASSYGQGLQSSHEAF
TRBV7-2	TRBJ1-2	12	ASSHHGGDYGYT
TRBV5-1	TRBJ2-5	13	ASSPPAGEVETQY
TRBV4-3	TRBJ2-3	14	ASSQDSGLATDTQY
TRBV7-8	TRBJ2-1	12	ASSPHVSYNEQF
TRBV19	TRBJ2-1	12	ASSTEPGYNEQF
TRBV10-2	TRBJ2-3	10	ASSLGADRGY
TRBV13	TRBJ2-5	12	ASSLRYNQETQY
TRBV27	TRBJ2-5	12	ASSLLAGGETQY
TRBV5-1	TRBJ2-7	13	ASSYGQGASYEQY
TRBV6-2/TRBV6-3	TRBJ2-1	13	ASRDIGGMINEQF
TRBV5-6	TRBJ2-1	13	ASSLGPAGYNEQF
TRBV4-3	TRBJ2-1	11	ASSSSLAGDTF
TRBV15	TRBJ1-2	13	ATSRDREGDYGYT
TRBV7-9	TRBJ1-2	11	ASSLGYSYGYT
TRBV4-3	TRBJ2-7	13	ASSQGTSGAYEQY
TRBV15	TRBJ2-3	12	ATSSSVPADTQY
TRBV5-1	TRBJ2-7	13	ASSLVGRSVYEQY
TRBV30	TRBJ2-3	10	AWSVLGDTQY
TRBV7-2	TRBJ1-4	12	ASSFGTGGEKLF
TRBV2	TRBJ2-1	14	ASSDGVVVTYNEQF
TRBV5-1	TRBJ2-1	11	ASSLAPLNEQF
TRBV27	TRBJ2-7	13	ASSPQSDGSYEQY
TRBV7-2	TRBJ2-7	12	ASSRTGTGYEQY
TRBV27	TRBJ2-3	11	ASSLSPADTQY
TRBV28	TRBJ2-3	15	ASSLGISLNQQDTQY
TRBV15	TRBJ2-5	14	ATSSPRTSGPGTQY
TRBV28	TRBJ2-7	12	ASSFGRGSYEQY
TRBV5-1	TRBJ2-2	13	ASTIPGWNTGELF